A selection of T cell receptor beta chains follows, all from one sample in a study of T cells in Graves' hyperthyroidism and ophthalmopathy. TCRdb itself ran the multiplex PCR reads through MiXCR, one entry per CDR3 protein. The sample records about 480,000 distinct CDR3 sequences, around 14% being singletons. Specimen: blood. The receptors come from a young woman with Graves' hyperthyroidism. Each CDR3 is given with its conserved first and last residue. Each record gives: J gene, D gene, clone size, CDR3 length, V gene, CDR3 DNA, CDR3 protein. The D gene is left open where the match is weak. The listing skips clone size in some rows; elsewhere it reads once, few, many or a size class.

J: TRBJ1-4
D: .
size: many
length: 13
V: TRBV2
DNA: TGTGCCAGCGAACTTCAAACAGGCGAAAAACTGTTTTTT
CDR3: CASELQTGEKLFF

J: TRBJ1-1
D: .
size: .
length: 17
V: TRBV12-5
DNA: TGTGCTAGTGGTTTGCCCCCTATCTCCGACCTGAACACTGAAGCTTTCTTT
CDR3: CASGLPPISDLNTEAFF

J: TRBJ2-1
D: TRBD2
size: few
length: 14
V: TRBV7-9
DNA: TGTGCCAGCAGCCCGGGACTAGCGACAAATGAGCAGTTCTTC
CDR3: CASSPGLATNEQFF

J: TRBJ2-3
D: .
size: few
length: 14
V: TRBV14
DNA: TGTGCCAGCAGACCATACGTCCGCACAGATACGCAGTATTTT
CDR3: CASRPYVRTDTQYF

J: TRBJ2-5
D: TRBD1
size: many
length: 14
V: TRBV11-3
DNA: TGTGCCAGCAGCACCCGGGACAGTGACGAGACCCAGTACTTC
CDR3: CASSTRDSDETQYF

J: TRBJ2-1
D: TRBD2
size: .
length: 15
V: TRBV15
DNA: TGTGCCACCAGCAGGCGAAGCGGGAGCATGGATGAGCAGTTCTTC
CDR3: CATSRRSGSMDEQFF

J: TRBJ2-1
D: .
size: many
length: 11
V: TRBV29-1
DNA: TGCAGCGTCCTCGGAGACAATGAGCAGTTCTTC
CDR3: CSVLGDNEQFF

J: TRBJ1-2
D: TRBD1
size: few
length: 19
V: TRBV28
DNA: TGTGCCAGCAGTTTATTGGGGGGGACAGGGGCCCGGGCTAACTATGGCTACACCTTC
CDR3: CASSLLGGTGARANYGYTF

J: TRBJ2-7
D: TRBD2
size: .
length: 14
V: TRBV20-1
DNA: TGCAGTGCTAGATCTAGCGGGAGCACCTACGAGCAGTACTTC
CDR3: CSARSSGSTYEQYF

J: TRBJ2-1
D: TRBD2
size: few
length: 17
V: TRBV7-9
DNA: TGTGCCAGCAGCCCGATAACTAGCGGGAATTCCTACAATGAGCAGTTCTTC
CDR3: CASSPITSGNSYNEQFF

J: TRBJ2-1
D: TRBD2
size: many
length: 17
V: TRBV11-1
DNA: TGTGCCAGCAGCCCCGCTGGGGGGGGGAGCTCCTACAATGAGCAGTTCTTC
CDR3: CASSPAGGGSSYNEQFF

J: TRBJ2-2
D: .
size: .
length: 12
V: TRBV6-2/TRBV6-3
DNA: TGTACCACTTTGTGGCGGGGCCGGGAGCTGTTTTTT
CDR3: CTTLWRGRELFF

J: TRBJ2-7
D: .
size: few
length: 14
V: TRBV14
DNA: TGTGCCAGCAGCCCATCCGGGAACTTGTACGAGCAGTACTTC
CDR3: CASSPSGNLYEQYF

J: TRBJ1-2
D: TRBD1
size: .
length: 15
V: TRBV30
DNA: TGTGCCTGGAATCGACGTGACAGGGGAGTCTCTGGCTACACCTTC
CDR3: CAWNRRDRGVSGYTF

J: TRBJ1-6
D: .
size: few
length: 14
V: TRBV4-1
DNA: TGCGCCAGCAGCCTCCCGACTGGAAATTCACCCCTCCACTTT
CDR3: CASSLPTGNSPLHF

J: TRBJ2-1
D: .
size: .
length: 10
V: TRBV20-1
DNA: TGCAGTGCTAGAACCGATGGGCAGTTCTTC
CDR3: CSARTDGQFF

J: TRBJ1-2
D: TRBD1
size: .
length: 17
V: TRBV19
DNA: TGTGCCAGTAGTATTGAGGTCCAGGGGGCAAGAAGCTATGGCTACACCTTC
CDR3: CASSIEVQGARSYGYTF

J: TRBJ2-1
D: .
size: few
length: 18
V: TRBV19
DNA: TGTGCCAGTAGTCAGCTCGACCTTGACAGGCAGACCTACAATGAGCAGTTCTTC
CDR3: CASSQLDLDRQTYNEQFF

J: TRBJ1-3
D: TRBD1
size: .
length: 21
V: TRBV2
DNA: TGTGCCAGCGGGGACAGGGCAGTCGCCGGGTCTCTTTCCAGCTCTGGAAACACCATATATTTT
CDR3: CASGDRAVAGSLSSSGNTIYF

J: TRBJ2-3
D: .
size: many
length: 14
V: TRBV6-2/TRBV6-3
DNA: TGTGCCAGCAGTTACTCGGGAGGCACAGATACGCAGTATTTT
CDR3: CASSYSGGTDTQYF

J: TRBJ2-2
D: .
size: .
length: 17
V: TRBV7-8
DNA: TGTGCCAGCAGCTTAATAGATGGCGCGGGGAACACCGGGGAGCTGTTTTTT
CDR3: CASSLIDGAGNTGELFF

J: TRBJ1-4
D: .
size: .
length: 13
V: TRBV20-1
DNA: TGCAGTGCTAATTGGGGTGCTAATGAAAAACTGTTTTTT
CDR3: CSANWGANEKLFF

J: TRBJ2-1
D: .
size: .
length: 14
V: TRBV6-2/TRBV6-3
DNA: TGTGCCAGCAGTTACATTCCAAACTACAATGAGCAGTTCTTC
CDR3: CASSYIPNYNEQFF

J: TRBJ2-7
D: .
size: .
length: 15
V: TRBV12-3/TRBV12-4
DNA: TGTGCCAGCAGCCTCCCGGGGCAGGGCGCCGACGAGCAGTACTTC
CDR3: CASSLPGQGADEQYF

J: TRBJ2-5
D: TRBD1
size: many
length: 14
V: TRBV18
DNA: TGTGCCAGCTCAACGGGACAGGGGTTGGAGACCCAGTACTTC
CDR3: CASSTGQGLETQYF

J: TRBJ2-6
D: TRBD2
size: few
length: 21
V: TRBV3-1
DNA: TGTGCCAGCAGCCGCCAGACGTTCCCAGGGACTAGGTTTTCTGGGGCCAACGTCCTGACTTTC
CDR3: CASSRQTFPGTRFSGANVLTF

J: TRBJ2-5
D: TRBD2
size: .
length: 14
V: TRBV6-2/TRBV6-3
DNA: TGTGCCGCAGCGGGCGGGAGTCGGCAAGAGACCCAGTACTTC
CDR3: CAAAGGSRQETQYF

J: TRBJ2-4
D: TRBD1
size: many
length: 18
V: TRBV27
DNA: TGTGCCAGCAGCTCCCTTGAGGCGGGACAGGGGCTGAAAAACATTCAGTACTTC
CDR3: CASSSLEAGQGLKNIQYF

J: TRBJ1-2
D: TRBD1
size: few
length: 15
V: TRBV29-1
DNA: TGCAGCGTCAAACCTTGGACAGGGAGTGACTATGGCTACACCTTC
CDR3: CSVKPWTGSDYGYTF

J: TRBJ2-3
D: .
size: .
length: 14
V: TRBV20-1
DNA: TGCAGTGCTAGAGCACAGGGAACCACAGATACGCAGTATTTT
CDR3: CSARAQGTTDTQYF

J: TRBJ2-1
D: .
size: .
length: 15
V: TRBV30
DNA: TGTGCCTGGAGTTATCAGGGTCGTTCCCTCGATGAGCAGTTCTTC
CDR3: CAWSYQGRSLDEQFF